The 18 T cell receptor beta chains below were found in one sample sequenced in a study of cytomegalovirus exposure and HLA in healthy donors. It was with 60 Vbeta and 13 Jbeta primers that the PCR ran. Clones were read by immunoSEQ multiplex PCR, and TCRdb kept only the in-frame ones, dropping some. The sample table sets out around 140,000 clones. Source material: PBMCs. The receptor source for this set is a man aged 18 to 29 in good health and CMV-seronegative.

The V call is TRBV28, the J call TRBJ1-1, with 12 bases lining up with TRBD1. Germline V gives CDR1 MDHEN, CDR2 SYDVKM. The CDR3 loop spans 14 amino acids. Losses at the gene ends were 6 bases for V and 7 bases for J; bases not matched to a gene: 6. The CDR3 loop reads CASREGQGAFEAFF. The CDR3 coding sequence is TGTGCCAGCAGAGAGGGACAGGGGGCATTTGAAGCTTTCTTT.

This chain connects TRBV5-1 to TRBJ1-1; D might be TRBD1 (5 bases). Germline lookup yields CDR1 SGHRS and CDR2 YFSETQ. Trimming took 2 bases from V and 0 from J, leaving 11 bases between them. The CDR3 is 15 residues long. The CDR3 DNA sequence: TGCGCCAGCAGCTTTTACGGGGGGGTGAACACTGAAGCTTTCTTT. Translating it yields CASSFYGGVNTEAFF.

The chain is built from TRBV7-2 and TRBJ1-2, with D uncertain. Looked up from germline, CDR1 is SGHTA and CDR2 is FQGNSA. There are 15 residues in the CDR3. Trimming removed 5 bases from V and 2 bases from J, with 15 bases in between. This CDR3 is CASSLSPQTNYGYTF. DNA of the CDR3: TGTGCCAGCAGCCTTTCGCCACAGACGAACTATGGCTACACCTTC.

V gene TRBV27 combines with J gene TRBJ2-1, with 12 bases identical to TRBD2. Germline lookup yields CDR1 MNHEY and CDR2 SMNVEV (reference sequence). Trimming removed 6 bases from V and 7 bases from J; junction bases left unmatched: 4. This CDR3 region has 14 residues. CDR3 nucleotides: TGTGCCAGCAGGACTAGCGGGAGTAGGAATGAGCAGTTCTTC. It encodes CASRTSGSRNEQFF.

The CDR3 sequence is CASSLLQGEETQYF. As DNA, the CDR3 is TGTGCCAGCAGCTTGTTACAGGGTGAAGAGACCCAGTACTTC. The genes are TRBV5-4 and TRBJ2-5; D perhaps matches TRBD1 (6 bases). The CDR3 spans 14 residues. CDR1 SGHNT and CDR2 YYREEE come from the germline V gene (reference sequence). V was trimmed by 1 base and J by 3 bases, leaving 10 bases between them.

CDR3 protein: CASSQDLRSAQPQHF. The CDR3 DNA reads as TGCGCCAGCAGCCAAGATCTCCGGTCCGCTCAGCCCCAGCATTTT. The rearrangement links TRBV4-3 to TRBJ1-5; D ambiguous. Germline V lookup: CDR1 LGHNA, CDR2 YSLEER. V was trimmed by 0 bases and J by 6 bases, leaving 12 bases between them. The CDR3 totals 15 residues.

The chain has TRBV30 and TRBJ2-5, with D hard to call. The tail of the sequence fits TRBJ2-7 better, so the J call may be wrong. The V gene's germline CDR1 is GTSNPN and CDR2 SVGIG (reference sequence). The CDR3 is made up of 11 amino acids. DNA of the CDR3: TGTGCCTGGAGTGCCCTCTACGAGCAGTACTTC. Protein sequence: CAWSALYEQYF.

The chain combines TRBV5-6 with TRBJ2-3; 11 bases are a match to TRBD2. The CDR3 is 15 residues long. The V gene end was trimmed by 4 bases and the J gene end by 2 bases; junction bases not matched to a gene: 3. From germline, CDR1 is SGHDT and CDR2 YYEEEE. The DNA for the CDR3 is TGTGCCAGCAGCGCTAGCGGGGGGTACACAGATACGCAGTATTTT. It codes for CASSASGGYTDTQYF. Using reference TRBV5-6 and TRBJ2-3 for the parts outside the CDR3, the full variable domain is DAGVTQSPTHLIKTRGQQVTLRCSPKSGHDTVSWYQQALGQGPQFIFQYYEEEERQRGNFPDRFSGHQFPNYSSELNVNALLLGDSALYLCASSASGGYTDTQYFGPGTRLTVL.

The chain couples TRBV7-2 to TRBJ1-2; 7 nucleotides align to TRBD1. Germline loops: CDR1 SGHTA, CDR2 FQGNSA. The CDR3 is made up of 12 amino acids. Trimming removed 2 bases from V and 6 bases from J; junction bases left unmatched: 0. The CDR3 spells CASSLQGDGYTF. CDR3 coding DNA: TGTGCCAGCAGCTTACAGGGGGATGGCTACACCTTC.

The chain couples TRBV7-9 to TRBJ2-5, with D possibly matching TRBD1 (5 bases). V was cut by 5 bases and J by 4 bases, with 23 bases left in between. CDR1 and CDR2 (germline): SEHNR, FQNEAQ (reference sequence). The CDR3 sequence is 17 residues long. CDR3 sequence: CASSPNFERGLRETQYF. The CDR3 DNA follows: TGTGCCAGCAGCCCCAACTTCGAAAGGGGTTTGCGAGAGACCCAGTACTTC.

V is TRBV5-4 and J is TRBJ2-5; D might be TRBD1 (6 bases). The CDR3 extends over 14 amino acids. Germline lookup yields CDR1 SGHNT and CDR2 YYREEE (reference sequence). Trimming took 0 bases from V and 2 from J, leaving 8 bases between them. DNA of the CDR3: TGTGCCAGCAGCTTGGGCAGGGGACAAGAGACCCAGTACTTC. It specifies CASSLGRGQETQYF.

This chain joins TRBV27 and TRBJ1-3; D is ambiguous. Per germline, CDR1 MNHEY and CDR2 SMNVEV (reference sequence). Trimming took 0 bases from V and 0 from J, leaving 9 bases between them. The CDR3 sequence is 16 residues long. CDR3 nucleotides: TGTGCCAGCAGTTTATCTGCGGGCACCTCTGGAAACACCATATATTTT. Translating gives CASSLSAGTSGNTIYF.

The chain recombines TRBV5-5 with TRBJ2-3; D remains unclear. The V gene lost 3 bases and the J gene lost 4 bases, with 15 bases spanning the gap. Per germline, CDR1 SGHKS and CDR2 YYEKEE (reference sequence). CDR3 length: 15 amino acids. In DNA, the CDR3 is TGTGCCAGCAGCTCTGCCGGAGCCTTGGCAGATACGCAGTATTTT. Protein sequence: CASSSAGALADTQYF. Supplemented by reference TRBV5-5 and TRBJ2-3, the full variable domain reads DAGVTQSPTHLIKTRGQQVTLRCSPISGHKSVSWYQQVLGQGPQFIFQYYEKEERGRGNFPDRFSARQFPNYSSELNVNALLLGDSALYLCASSSAGALADTQYFGPGTRLTVL.

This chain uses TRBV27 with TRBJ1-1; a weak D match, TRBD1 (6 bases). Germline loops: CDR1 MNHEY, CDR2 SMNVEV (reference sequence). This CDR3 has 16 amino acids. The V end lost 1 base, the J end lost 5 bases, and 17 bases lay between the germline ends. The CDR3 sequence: CASSLLRTEGGTEAFF. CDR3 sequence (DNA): TGTGCCAGCAGTTTATTAAGGACGGAGGGGGGGACTGAAGCTTTCTTT.

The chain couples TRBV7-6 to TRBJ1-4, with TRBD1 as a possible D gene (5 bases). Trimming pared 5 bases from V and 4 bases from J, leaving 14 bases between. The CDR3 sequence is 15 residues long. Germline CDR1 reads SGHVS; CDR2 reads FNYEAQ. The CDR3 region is CASSPPGGYNEKLFF. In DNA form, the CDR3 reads TGTGCCAGCAGCCCACCTGGGGGGTATAATGAAAAACTGTTTTTT.

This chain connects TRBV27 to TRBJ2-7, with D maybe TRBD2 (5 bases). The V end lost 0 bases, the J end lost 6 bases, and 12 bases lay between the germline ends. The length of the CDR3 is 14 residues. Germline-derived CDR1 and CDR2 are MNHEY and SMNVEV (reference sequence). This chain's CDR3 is CASSLSGVHREQYF. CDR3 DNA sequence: TGTGCCAGCAGTTTATCCGGGGTCCATCGCGAGCAGTACTTC.

The CDR3 is CASSVNRANEKLFF. CDR3 in DNA: TGCGCCAGCAGCGTTAACAGGGCAAATGAAAAACTGTTTTTT. The chain couples TRBV4-1 to TRBJ1-4; D possibly corresponds to TRBD1 (6 bases). The germline V gene encodes CDR1 MGHRA and CDR2 YSYEKL. V was clipped by 5 bases and J by 5 bases, with 12 bases between them. The CDR3 totals 14 residues.

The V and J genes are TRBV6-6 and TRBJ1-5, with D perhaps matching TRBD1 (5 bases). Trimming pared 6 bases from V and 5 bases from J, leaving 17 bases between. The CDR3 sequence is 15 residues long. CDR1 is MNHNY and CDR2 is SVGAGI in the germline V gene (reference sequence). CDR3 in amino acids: CASRGVPTVHQPQHF. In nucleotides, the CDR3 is TGTGCCAGCAGAGGGGTACCCACAGTCCATCAGCCCCAGCATTTT.